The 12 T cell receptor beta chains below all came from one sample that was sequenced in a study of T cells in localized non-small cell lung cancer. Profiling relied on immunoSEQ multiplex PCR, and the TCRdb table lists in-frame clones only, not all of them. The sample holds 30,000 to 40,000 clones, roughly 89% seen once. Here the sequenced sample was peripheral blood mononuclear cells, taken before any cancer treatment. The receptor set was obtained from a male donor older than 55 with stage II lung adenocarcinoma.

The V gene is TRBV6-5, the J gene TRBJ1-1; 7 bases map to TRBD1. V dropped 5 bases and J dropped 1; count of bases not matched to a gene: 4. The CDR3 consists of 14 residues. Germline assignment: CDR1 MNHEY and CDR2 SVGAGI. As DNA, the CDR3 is TGTGCCAGCAGTGGACAGGCGCCGAACACTGAAGCTTTCTTT. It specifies CASSGQAPNTEAFF.

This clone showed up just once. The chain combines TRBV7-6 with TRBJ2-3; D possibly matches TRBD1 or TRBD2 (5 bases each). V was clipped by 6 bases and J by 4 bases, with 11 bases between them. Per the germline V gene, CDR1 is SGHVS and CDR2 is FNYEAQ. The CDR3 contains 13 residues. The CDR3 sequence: CASRMGEADTQYF. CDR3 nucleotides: TGTGCCAGCAGGATGGGGGAAGCAGATACGCAGTATTTT.

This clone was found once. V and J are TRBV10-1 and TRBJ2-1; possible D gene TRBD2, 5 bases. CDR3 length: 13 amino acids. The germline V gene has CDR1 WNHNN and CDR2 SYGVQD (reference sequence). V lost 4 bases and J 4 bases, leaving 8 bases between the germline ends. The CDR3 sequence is CASSGPGYNEQFF. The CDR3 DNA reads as TGCGCCAGCAGTGGCCCGGGGTACAATGAGCAGTTCTTC.

The CDR3 DNA reads as TGTGCCAGCAGCGGGGGACAAGATCAGCCCCAGCATTTT. Translating it yields CASSGGQDQPQHF. This chain links TRBV5-4 with TRBJ1-5, with a weak D call TRBD1 (6 bases). CDR3 length equals 13 residues. Trimming stripped 4 bases from V and 5 bases from J, with 10 bases between. The germline V gene has CDR1 SGHNT and CDR2 YYREEE (reference sequence).

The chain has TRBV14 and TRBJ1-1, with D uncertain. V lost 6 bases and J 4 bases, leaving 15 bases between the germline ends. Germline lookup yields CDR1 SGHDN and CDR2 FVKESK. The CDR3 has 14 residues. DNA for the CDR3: TGTGCCAGCAGTATTTTCGTGCGGGGCACTGAAGCTTTCTTT. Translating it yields CASSIFVRGTEAFF.

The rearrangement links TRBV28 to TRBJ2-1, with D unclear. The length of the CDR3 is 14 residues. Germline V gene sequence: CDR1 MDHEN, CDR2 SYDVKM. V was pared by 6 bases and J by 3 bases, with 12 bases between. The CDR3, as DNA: TGTGCCAGCAGACCCCAGGATGTCTACAATGAGCAGTTCTTC. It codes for CASRPQDVYNEQFF. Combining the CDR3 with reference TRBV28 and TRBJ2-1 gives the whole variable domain DVKVTQSSRYLVKRTGEKVFLECVQDMDHENMFWYRQDPGLGLRLIYFSYDVKMKEKGDIPEGYSVSREKKERFSLILESASTNQTSMYLCASRPQDVYNEQFFGPGTRLTVL.

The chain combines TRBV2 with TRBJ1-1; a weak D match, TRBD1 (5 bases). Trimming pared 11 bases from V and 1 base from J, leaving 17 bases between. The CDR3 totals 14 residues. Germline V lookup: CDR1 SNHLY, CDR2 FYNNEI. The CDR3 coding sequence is TGTGCCGCCAGGCCCAGGACAACGAACACTGAAGCTTTCTTT. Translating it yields CAARPRTTNTEAFF.

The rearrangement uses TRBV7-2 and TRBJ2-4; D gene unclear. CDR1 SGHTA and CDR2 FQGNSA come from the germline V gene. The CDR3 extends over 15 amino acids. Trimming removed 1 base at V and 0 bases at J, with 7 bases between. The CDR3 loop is CASSLDGLAKNIQYF. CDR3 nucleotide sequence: TGTGCCAGCAGCTTAGATGGGCTAGCCAAAAACATTCAGTACTTC.

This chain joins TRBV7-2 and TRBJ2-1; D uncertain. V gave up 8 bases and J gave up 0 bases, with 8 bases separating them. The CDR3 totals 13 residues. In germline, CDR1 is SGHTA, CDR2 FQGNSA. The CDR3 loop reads CASGSGSYNEQFF. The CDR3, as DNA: TGTGCCAGCGGCTCGGGCTCCTACAATGAGCAGTTCTTC.

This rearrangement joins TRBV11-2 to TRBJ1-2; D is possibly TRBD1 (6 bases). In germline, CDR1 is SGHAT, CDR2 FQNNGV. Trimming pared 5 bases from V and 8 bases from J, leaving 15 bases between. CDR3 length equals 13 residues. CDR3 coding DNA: TGTGCCAGCAGCGCCTTCGACAGGCGAGGCTACACCTTC. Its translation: CASSAFDRRGYTF.

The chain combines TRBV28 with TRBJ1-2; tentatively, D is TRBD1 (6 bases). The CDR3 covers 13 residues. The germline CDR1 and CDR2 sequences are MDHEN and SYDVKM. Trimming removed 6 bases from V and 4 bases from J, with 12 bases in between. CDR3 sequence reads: CASRETGTYGYTF. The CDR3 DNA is TGTGCCAGCAGAGAAACAGGGACCTATGGCTACACCTTC.

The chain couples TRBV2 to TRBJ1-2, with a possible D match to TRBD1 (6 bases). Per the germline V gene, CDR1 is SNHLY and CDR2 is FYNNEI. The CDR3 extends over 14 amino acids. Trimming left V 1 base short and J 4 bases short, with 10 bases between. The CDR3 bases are TGTGCCAGCAGTGAAGAACAGGGTTTCTATGGCTACACCTTC. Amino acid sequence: CASSEEQGFYGYTF. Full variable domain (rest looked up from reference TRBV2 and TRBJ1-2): EPEVTQTPSHQVTQMGQEVILRCVPISNHLYFYWYRQILGQKVEFLVSFYNNEISEKSEIFDDQFSVERPDGSNFTLKIRSTKLEDSAMYFCASSEEQGFYGYTFGSGTRLTVV.